This T cell receptor (beta chain) was documented in a study of human T cells and chemical hapten exposure. For the study at large: Enrolled patients were predominantly female and had alopecia areata, totalis or universalis.

Germline loops: CDR1 MDHEN, CDR2 SYDVKM. The CDR3 totals 14 residues. V lost 7 bases and J lost 3, with 13 bases in between. This clonotype was recorded a few times. Its antigen is still unknown. Study outcomes and limitations: PT1 expanded TCR counts correlated positively with patch test score. TCRs above 1 in 1000 frequency stayed constant with DPC sensitization.

Documented time point: pre-sensitization, week 0. Regarding treatment: therapeutic diphenylcyclopropenone sensitization with weekly scalp DPC. The total RNA was obtained from whole blood that was not fractionated. In the original processing: A per-sample median of about 100,000 TCRs was observed, with counts ranging from about 20,000 to 750,000. Via MiXCR, TCRdb re-called the RACE reads, giving one row per CDR3 protein. These V and J calls rely on TCRdb rather than the paper's analysis. This sample has around 33,000 distinct CDR3 sequences, with about 12% found just once. The sequence derives from a woman in her thirties or forties with alopecia areata. Some clones in this sample may be carry-over from other donors' samples. This sample comprised whole blood, obtained in connection with sensitization to the hapten diphenylcyclopropenone (DPC). The chain recombines TRBV28 with TRBJ1-5; no definite D call. CDR3 nucleotides: TGTGCCAGCATTAGCGGCGGGATCAATCAGCCCCAGCATTTT. It translates to CASISGGINQPQHF.